A selection of T cell receptor beta chains follows, all from one sample in a study of CD8 T cells in Susac syndrome. TCRdb used MiXCR to reprocess the immunoSEQ multiplex PCR reads, holding one entry per CDR3 protein. The data contain approximately 200,000 distinct CDR3 sequences, approximately 94% of them seen just once; the ten biggest clones take up 0.093%. Sequencing was done on a sample of CD4+ T cells from PBMCs. These receptors originate from a human donor with multiple sclerosis. Both conserved end residues are part of each CDR3. A D gene is named only where the DNA matches it firmly. Clone size is not always given. Where it is, it says once, few, many or a class for expanded clones.

cdr3_nt cdr3_aa v_call cdr3_length j_call clone_size d_call
TGTGCCACCAGCAGACCTACCCCTCCCAAAAACATTCAGTACTTC CATSRPTPPKNIQYF TRBV15 15 TRBJ2-4 NA NA
TGTGCCAGCAGCTTAGCAGGGGCTGTCTACGAGCAGTACTTC CASSLAGAVYEQYF TRBV7-9 14 TRBJ2-7 NA NA
TGTGCCAGCAGTGAGGGGGCAGAAGAATATTCACCCCTCCACTTT CASSEGAEEYSPLHF TRBV2 15 TRBJ1-6 once NA
TGTGCCAGCAGCTTACCTCCGACTGCGCAGTATTTT CASSLPPTAQYF TRBV7-9 12 TRBJ2-3 once NA
TGCAGTGCTTTGGAGGAGGGGTCGGACTATGGCTACACCTTC CSALEEGSDYGYTF TRBV20-1 14 TRBJ1-2 NA NA
TGCAGCGTTGGCGGCAGTCCCAGCTCTGGAAACACCATATATTTT CSVGGSPSSGNTIYF TRBV29-1 15 TRBJ1-3 once NA
TGTGCCTGGAGTGTCCCAGATACGCAGTATTTT CAWSVPDTQYF TRBV30 11 TRBJ2-3 few NA
TGTGCCAGCAGCCTGACTGAGGCGGGGTCTTACAATGAGCAGTTCTTC CASSLTEAGSYNEQFF TRBV7-6 16 TRBJ2-1 NA NA
TGTGCCTGGACCGGGACTAGACGAGATACGCAGTATTTT CAWTGTRRDTQYF TRBV30 13 TRBJ2-3 NA TRBD2
TGCAGCGTATTAAGGAAGCGAAGCGAAGAAAAACTGTTTTTT CSVLRKRSEEKLFF TRBV29-1 14 TRBJ1-4 NA NA
TGTGCCAGCAGCCAACTTATCGGACTGACCGAGAACACTGAAGCTTTCTTT CASSQLIGLTENTEAFF TRBV3-1 17 TRBJ1-1 NA NA
TGTGCCAGCAGTGACGCCCCAGGGCGAGAGCAGTACTTC CASSDAPGREQYF TRBV6-4 13 TRBJ2-7 NA NA
TGTGCCAGCAGCTTGGCGGGGATCTACGAGCAGTACTTC CASSLAGIYEQYF TRBV5-6 13 TRBJ2-7 NA NA
TGTGCCAGCAGCCCACCCCGGGGACAGGGATCAAGGGGAGGCACAGATACGCAGTATTTT CASSPPRGQGSRGGTDTQYF TRBV7-8 20 TRBJ2-3 NA TRBD1
TGTGCCAGCCCTCGGGGTCTCTCCTACAATGAGCAGTTCTTC CASPRGLSYNEQFF TRBV2 14 TRBJ2-1 NA NA
TGTGCCACCAGCAGAGATCCGACGGTCGTATTGAACACTGAAGCTTTCTTT CATSRDPTVVLNTEAFF TRBV15 17 TRBJ1-1 once NA
TGTGCCAGCAGCCAAGATCTTGCGGCAGGGTTCTATGGCTACACCTTC CASSQDLAAGFYGYTF TRBV4-2 16 TRBJ1-2 NA NA
TGTGCCAGCAGTCGTCCGGGGGGGGTCCGCACAGATACGCAGTATTTT CASSRPGGVRTDTQYF TRBV6-1 16 TRBJ2-3 NA TRBD2
TGTGCCAGCAGCCTTGGGACAGCAGGTGAAAAACTGTTTTTT CASSLGTAGEKLFF TRBV3-1 14 TRBJ1-4 NA TRBD1
TGTGCCAGCAGGCACAGGGGGAGAGAGACCCAGTACTTC CASRHRGRETQYF TRBV27 13 TRBJ2-5 NA TRBD1
TGTGCCACCAGCAGAGAACAGGGGCGACTTAACTATGGCTACACCTTC CATSREQGRLNYGYTF TRBV15 16 TRBJ1-2 NA TRBD1
TGTGCCAGCAGCCAAGCACCGGGAGAATCATCCGGCACTGAAGCTTTCTTT CASSQAPGESSGTEAFF TRBV4-2 17 TRBJ1-1 NA NA
TGCAGTGCCCTACAGGGCTCCGGGTTTGATTCACCCCTCCACTTT CSALQGSGFDSPLHF TRBV20-1 15 TRBJ1-6 once NA
TGTGCCAGCAGTTTTAGGGCTAACTATGGCTACACCTTC CASSFRANYGYTF TRBV12-3/TRBV12-4 13 TRBJ1-2 NA NA
TGCGCCAGCAGCTTATGGGAACAGGAAAAACTGTTTTTT CASSLWEQEKLFF TRBV5-1 13 TRBJ1-4 NA NA
TGTGCCAGCAGTCCGACAGTCGGAGCTAACTATGGCTACACCTTC CASSPTVGANYGYTF TRBV25-1 15 TRBJ1-2 NA NA
TGTGCCAGCAGCTTCGTCACACAGAATTCACCCCTCCACTTT CASSFVTQNSPLHF TRBV7-8 14 TRBJ1-6 NA NA
TGCAGTGCTAGAGCCTACGGGGGGCTCTCCTACAATGAGCAGTTCTTC CSARAYGGLSYNEQFF TRBV20-1 16 TRBJ2-1 NA NA
TGCAGTGCGGAGACCACGGACAGGGAAGGGGCCCAAGAGACCCAGTACTTC CSAETTDREGAQETQYF TRBV20-1 17 TRBJ2-5 NA TRBD1
TGTGCCAGCAGTGAACCGGGACGGGGGTCCACAGATACGCAGTATTTT CASSEPGRGSTDTQYF TRBV25-1 16 TRBJ2-3 NA NA
TGTGCCAGCAGATATGGACAGGCCGAGCAGTACTTC CASRYGQAEQYF TRBV12-3/TRBV12-4 12 TRBJ2-7 NA TRBD1
TGTGCCGGACGGACGGGGCAAGAGACCCAGTACTTC CAGRTGQETQYF TRBV7-9 12 TRBJ2-5 NA NA
TGTGCCAGCAGTTTTAGGGGTGGCGCTCAGCCCCAGCATTTT CASSFRGGAQPQHF TRBV28 14 TRBJ1-5 NA NA
TGTGCCTGGAGGGGAGGACGGACTCACTCATATGGCTACACCTTC CAWRGGRTHSYGYTF TRBV30 15 TRBJ1-2 NA NA
TGTGCCAGCGGGAACGGACATCGTAGCAATCAGCCCCAGCATTTT CASGNGHRSNQPQHF TRBV6-2/TRBV6-3 15 TRBJ1-5 NA NA
TGTGCCAGCAGCTTAGAGGGAGCAGATACGCAGTATTTT CASSLEGADTQYF TRBV7-2 13 TRBJ2-3 few NA
TGTGCCACCAGCAGAGATCACGGGTTTGACCAAGAGACCCAGTACTTC CATSRDHGFDQETQYF TRBV15 16 TRBJ2-5 NA NA
TGTGCCAGCAGGGTCTTGGCCGACAATCAGCCCCAGCATTTT CASRVLADNQPQHF TRBV2 14 TRBJ1-5 NA NA
TGTGCCTGGAGTGCCGGGACAGGGAATCAGCCCCAGCATTTT CAWSAGTGNQPQHF TRBV30 14 TRBJ1-5 once TRBD1
TGTGCCAGCAGCCCTCTAGTCAGAGATACGCAGTATTTT CASSPLVRDTQYF TRBV27 13 TRBJ2-3 NA NA
TGCAGTGCTAAGACAGGGGGCACATGGGGTGAGCAGTTCTTC CSAKTGGTWGEQFF TRBV20-1 14 TRBJ2-1 NA TRBD1
TGCGCCAGCAGCTTGGGGCTAGCGGGGGGTGAGGAGTTCTTC CASSLGLAGGEEFF TRBV5-1 14 TRBJ2-1 NA TRBD2
TGTGCCAGCTCACCACAGGGGGCTCCTAATCAGCCCCAGCATTTT CASSPQGAPNQPQHF TRBV18 15 TRBJ1-5 NA TRBD1
TGTGCCAGCAGCCGGTATACCACTTTGGGACAGGGCACCACAGATACGCAGTATTTT CASSRYTTLGQGTTDTQYF TRBV14 19 TRBJ2-3 NA TRBD1
TGCAGCGTTTCCAAGGAGACCCAGTACTTC CSVSKETQYF TRBV29-1 10 TRBJ2-5 NA NA
TGTGCCACCAGCAGATACACAGATACGCAGTATTTT CATSRYTDTQYF TRBV15 12 TRBJ2-3 once NA
TGTGCCAGCAGTTTACGCCCGGAGAGCAATCAGCCCCAGCATTTT CASSLRPESNQPQHF TRBV7-2 15 TRBJ1-5 few NA
TGTGCCAGCAGTTTCCGACCCGACAGGGATCATACCTCCTACGAGCAGTACTTC CASSFRPDRDHTSYEQYF TRBV28 18 TRBJ2-7 NA TRBD1
TGCAGTCGACAGGACACGGGGTATGGCTACACCTTC CSRQDTGYGYTF TRBV20-1 12 TRBJ1-2 NA NA
TGTGCCAGGACGAACACCGGGGAGCTGTTTTTT CARTNTGELFF TRBV6-1 11 TRBJ2-2 NA NA
TGTGCCAGCAGGGGACGGACATACTATGGCTACACCTTC CASRGRTYYGYTF TRBV12-3/TRBV12-4 13 TRBJ1-2 NA NA
TGTGCCAGCAGTGAAGCGCTCTCCTACGAGCAGTACTTC CASSEALSYEQYF TRBV2 13 TRBJ2-7 NA NA
TGCAGTGCTCCTGCCGGAGATACGCAGTATTTT CSAPAGDTQYF TRBV20-1 11 TRBJ2-3 NA NA
TGTGCCTGGAGTCCGGGTTACGATTCACCCCTCCACTTT CAWSPGYDSPLHF TRBV30 13 TRBJ1-6 NA NA
TGCAGTGCCCATCCATGGGCGGGGGCGAACCAAGAGACCCAGTACTTC CSAHPWAGANQETQYF TRBV20-1 16 TRBJ2-5 NA NA
TGTGCCAGCAGACCTACAGGAAACCAAGAGACCCAGTACTTC CASRPTGNQETQYF TRBV28 14 TRBJ2-5 NA NA
TGCGCCAGCAGCTTGGTTAAGGCCACGACCGGGGAGCTGTTTTTT CASSLVKATTGELFF TRBV5-1 15 TRBJ2-2 NA NA
TGTGCCAGCAGCCCTCGGACGATCTCTGGGGCCAACGTCCTGACTTTC CASSPRTISGANVLTF TRBV7-9 16 TRBJ2-6 NA NA
TGTGCCACCAGTGATTTGACCAGGTCTAGCACAGATACGCAGTATTTT CATSDLTRSSTDTQYF TRBV24-1 16 TRBJ2-3 NA NA